Shown below are 17 T cell receptor beta chains from a single sample sequenced in a study of blood T cell repertoires in COVID-19. Profiled with immunoSEQ multiplex PCR; TCRdb holds only in-frame clones, not every one. The data contain more than 100,000 clones, 84% of them singletons. What was sequenced was peripheral blood. The receptors come from a human donor in a cohort sampled during active or convalescent COVID-19.

The chain recombines TRBV19 with TRBJ2-6; tentative D call: TRBD1 (6 bases). The V end lost 5 bases, the J end lost 1 base, and 9 bases lay between the germline ends. Germline-derived CDR1 and CDR2 are LNHDA and SQIVND (reference sequence). The length of the CDR3 is 15 residues. The DNA for the CDR3 is TGTGCCAGTAGTCTCACAGGGTCTGGGGCCAACGTCCTGACTTTC. Translating it yields CASSLTGSGANVLTF.

This clone has a single count. The chain is built from TRBV7-9 and TRBJ2-1; 12 bases are a match to TRBD2. CDR3 length: 15 amino acids. V shed 7 bases, J shed 4 bases, and the junction held 5 bases outside the gene matches. Germline loops: CDR1 SEHNR, CDR2 FQNEAQ (reference sequence). CDR3 nucleotides: TGTGCCAGCACCCCTAGCGGGGGGGCTTACAATGAGCAGTTCTTC. This translates into CASTPSGGAYNEQFF. Full variable domain (outside the CDR3, taken from reference TRBV7-9 and TRBJ2-1): DTGVSQNPRHKITKRGQNVTFRCDPISEHNRLYWYRQTLGQGPEFLTYFQNEAQLEKSRLLSDRFSAERPKGSFSTLEIQRTEQGDSAMYLCASTPSGGAYNEQFFGPGTRLTVL.

The chain employs TRBV25-1 and TRBJ2-7; TRBD2 is a possible D gene (5 bases). Trimming took 1 base from V and 0 from J, leaving 7 bases between them. The length of the CDR3 is 14 residues. Per the germline V gene, CDR1 is MGHDK and CDR2 is SYGVNS. CDR3 sequence reads: CASSEWSGSYEQYF. In nucleotides, the CDR3 is TGTGCCAGCAGTGAATGGAGCGGCTCCTACGAGCAGTACTTC.

The CDR3 DNA reads as TGTGCCAGCAGCCAAGATGGGGGGTGGCAGTATTTT. This encodes CASSQDGGWQYF. The V gene is TRBV14, the J gene TRBJ2-3; D might be TRBD2 (6 bases). V was shortened by 0 bases and J by 11 bases, with 9 bases between the two germline ends. The CDR3 consists of 12 residues. CDR1 is SGHDN and CDR2 is FVKESK in the germline V gene. The whole variable domain, filled in from reference TRBV14 and TRBJ2-3, reads EAGVTQFPSHSVIEKGQTVTLRCDPISGHDNLYWYRRVMGKEIKFLLHFVKESKQDESGMPNNRFLAERTGGTYSTLKVQPAELEDSGVYFCASSQDGGWQYFGPGTRLTVL.

This clone was seen only once. The chain employs TRBV6-5 and TRBJ1-3; 8 bases line up with TRBD1. The junction had 8 bases not matched to a gene; V was cut back by 2 bases and J by 8 bases. Germline CDR1 and CDR2: MNHEY and SVGAGI. The CDR3 runs to 15 residues. This CDR3 reads CASSYPGDRRDTIYF. CDR3 nucleotide sequence: TGTGCCAGCAGTTACCCCGGGGACAGGCGGGACACCATATATTTT.

The table lists this clone with a count of one. This chain's CDR3 is CASSLAGTSTGELFF. The DNA for the CDR3 is TGTGCCAGCAGCTTAGCCGGGACTAGTACCGGGGAGCTGTTTTTT. This rearrangement joins TRBV7-7 to TRBJ2-2; 8 nucleotides agree with TRBD2. The CDR3 loop spans 15 amino acids. Germline CDR1 and CDR2: SSHAT and FNYEAQ (reference sequence). Germline trimming cut 0 bases from V and 5 bases from J; bases unmatched to any gene: 2.

There are a few counts of this clone. CDR3 sequence reads: CASSSPHLAGADEQYF. In DNA form, the CDR3 reads TGTGCCAGCAGTTCTCCTCATCTAGCGGGGGCGGACGAGCAGTACTTC. The V call is TRBV6-5, the J call TRBJ2-7; the match to TRBD2 covers 10 bases. V was clipped by 4 bases and J by 5 bases; unmatched bases: 11. Germline V gives CDR1 MNHEY, CDR2 SVGAGI. This CDR3 comprises 16 residues.

V is TRBV29-1 and J is TRBJ2-2; 7 nucleotides match TRBD2. This CDR3 is built from 15 residues. Germline V CDR1 and CDR2: SQVTM, ANQGSEA. The trim removed 3 bases at V and 4 bases at J, leaving 8 bases unmatched. The CDR3 here is CSVEGGSRSTGELFF. In nucleotides, the CDR3 is TGCAGCGTTGAGGGGGGGAGTCGTAGCACCGGGGAGCTGTTTTTT.

This chain joins TRBV30 and TRBJ1-6; weak D call: TRBD1 (6 bases). The CDR3 spans 13 residues. The V and J ends lost 7 bases and 7 bases respectively, with 14 bases between them. Germline V gene data show CDR1 as GTSNPN and CDR2 as SVGIG (reference sequence). This CDR3 reads CAFATGSNSPLHF. CDR3 in DNA: TGTGCCTTCGCGACAGGCTCCAATTCACCCCTCCACTTT.

The V gene is TRBV24-1, the J gene TRBJ2-3; 7 nucleotides line up with TRBD2. This CDR3 comprises 18 residues. V shed 5 bases, J shed 0 bases, and the junction held 13 bases outside the gene matches. Germline CDR1 reads KGHDR; CDR2 reads SFDVKD. CDR3 sequence: CATSGKGTIPKSTDTQYF. The CDR3 DNA reads as TGTGCCACCAGTGGAAAGGGGACTATCCCAAAGAGCACAGATACGCAGTATTTT.

The CDR3 DNA reads as TGTGCCAGCAGCTTTAGCGGGTGGTTGACAGATACGCAGTATTTT. Encoded protein: CASSFSGWLTDTQYF. This chain uses TRBV9 with TRBJ2-3, with TRBD2 matching 7 bases. The V gene end was trimmed by 4 bases and the J gene end by 3 bases; junction bases not matched to a gene: 8. The CDR3 has 15 residues. CDR1 and CDR2 (germline): SGDLS, YYNGEE.

The V gene is TRBV27, the J gene TRBJ2-7; D remains ambiguous. There are 13 residues in the CDR3. CDR1 MNHEY and CDR2 SMNVEV come from the germline V gene (reference sequence). V lost 5 bases and J 3 bases, leaving 11 bases between the germline ends. The CDR3 DNA sequence: TGTGCCAGCAGTCCAGGCGCGAACTACGAGCAGTACTTC. Protein: CASSPGANYEQYF.

V usage is TRBV5-1 and J usage is TRBJ1-1, with 9 bases fitting TRBD1. This CDR3 comprises 18 residues. Germline values: CDR1 SGHRS, CDR2 YFSETQ. V shed 1 base and J 4 bases; nucleotides not matched to a gene: 14. For the CDR3, the DNA is TGCGCCAGCAGCTTGTACACAGGGGGCTGGCCTGTGGGCACTGAAGCTTTCTTT. This encodes CASSLYTGGWPVGTEAFF.

The V gene is TRBV11-2, the J gene TRBJ1-1, with D possibly matching TRBD1 (5 bases). Germline CDR1 is SGHAT and CDR2 is FQNNGV. Trimming took off 9 bases at V and 2 bases at J, with 16 bases between the two ends. This CDR3 spans 14 amino acids. CDR3 protein: CASHQTVTNTEAFF. The CDR3 nucleotides read TGTGCCAGTCACCAGACAGTTACTAACACTGAAGCTTTCTTT.

CDR3 DNA: TGTGCCAGCAGTTTATTGGGGTTCGAGGGACAGGGGCAGCCCCAGCATTTT. Protein sequence: CASSLLGFEGQGQPQHF. The chain couples TRBV27 to TRBJ1-5; 10 bases map to TRBD1. Germline-derived CDR1 and CDR2 are MNHEY and SMNVEV (reference sequence). The V segment lost 1 base and the J segment 7 bases; nucleotides outside the gene matches: 10. The CDR3 runs 17 residues.

V usage is TRBV19 and J usage is TRBJ2-7; TRBD1 agrees at 9 bases. Germline CDR1 is LNHDA and CDR2 is SQIVND (reference sequence). The CDR3 is 12 residues long. V lost 3 bases to trimming and J lost 10 bases; unmatched junction nucleotides: 4. This CDR3 is CASSMGQGAQYF. DNA of the CDR3: TGTGCCAGTAGTATGGGACAGGGAGCCCAGTACTTC.

This clone was found once. The chain links TRBV2 to TRBJ2-5; 11 bases are a match to TRBD2. The CDR3 sequence is 16 residues long. Germline V gene lookup returns CDR1 SNHLY and CDR2 FYNNEI. The V gene end was trimmed by 5 bases and the J gene end by 5 bases; junction bases not matched to a gene: 10. Here the CDR3 reads CASSIRLAGLGETQYF. Written as DNA, the CDR3 is TGTGCCAGCAGTATCCGACTAGCGGGGCTAGGGGAGACCCAGTACTTC. Full variable domain (rest looked up from reference TRBV2 and TRBJ2-5): EPEVTQTPSHQVTQMGQEVILRCVPISNHLYFYWYRQILGQKVEFLVSFYNNEISEKSEIFDDQFSVERPDGSNFTLKIRSTKLEDSAMYFCASSIRLAGLGETQYFGPGTRLLVL.